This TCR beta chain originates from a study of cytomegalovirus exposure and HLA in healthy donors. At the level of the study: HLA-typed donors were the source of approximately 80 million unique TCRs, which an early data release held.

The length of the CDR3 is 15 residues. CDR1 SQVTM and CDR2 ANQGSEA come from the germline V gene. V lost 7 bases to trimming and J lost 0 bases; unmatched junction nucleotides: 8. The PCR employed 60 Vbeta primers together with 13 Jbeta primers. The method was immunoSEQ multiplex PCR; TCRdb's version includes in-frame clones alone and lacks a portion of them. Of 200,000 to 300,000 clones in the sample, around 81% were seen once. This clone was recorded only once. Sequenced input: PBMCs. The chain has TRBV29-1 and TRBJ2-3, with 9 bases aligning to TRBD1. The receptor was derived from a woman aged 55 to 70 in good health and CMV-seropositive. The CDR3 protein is CSASRDRASTDTQYF. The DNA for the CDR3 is TGCAGCGCCTCTAGGGACAGGGCTAGCACAGATACGCAGTATTTT.